The next 14 T cell receptor beta chains were all read from a single sample in a study of blood T cells in healthy people across ages. The second PCR ran about 6 to 12 cycles with a sample-barcoded 5' primer and J-beta primers. MiXCR was run by TCRdb on the 5' RACE reads, yielding one entry per CDR3 protein. The data contain about 1 million distinct CDR3 sequences, more than 35% of them singletons. Sequencing was carried out using blood. The receptor source for this set is a woman aged 60 to 75 in good health.

This clonotype was seen ten or more times. V and J are TRBV12-3 or TRBV12-4 and TRBJ2-7; D gene unclear. Trimming left V 5 bases short and J 2 bases short, with 7 bases between. This CDR3 has 12 amino acids. In DNA, the CDR3 is TGTGCCAGCAGTATTAAGGCCTACGAGCAGTACTTC. Translated, it gives CASSIKAYEQYF.

CDR3 sequence: CASSQSEGTYPYEQYF. CDR3 DNA sequence: TGTGCCAGCAGCCAATCCGAAGGCACTTACCCCTACGAGCAGTACTTC. This sequence joins TRBV16 and TRBJ2-7; D uncertain. Trimming shortened V by 0 bases and J by 2 bases, and 14 bases separated the two germline ends. CDR3 length equals 16 residues. Germline V gene sequence: CDR1 KGHSY, CDR2 FQNENV.

This chain uses TRBV20-1 with TRBJ2-3; 11 bases are a match to TRBD2. Trimming cost V 1 base and J 5 bases; bases outside gene matches: 8. Germline loops: CDR1 DFQATT, CDR2 SNEGSKA (reference sequence). CDR3 size: 16 residues. DNA for the CDR3: TGCAGTGCTAGAGTAGCGGGAGGGTCCTCCGGAGATACGCAGTATTTT. Amino acid sequence: CSARVAGGSSGDTQYF.

In this sample, this clonotype turned up once. The chain joins TRBV20-1 to TRBJ2-5, with 11 bases identical to TRBD2. This CDR3 comprises 16 residues. J was trimmed by 0 bases and V by 2 bases; bases with no gene match: 5. Per the germline V gene, CDR1 is DFQATT and CDR2 is SNEGSKA (reference sequence). The CDR3 sequence: CSARPLAGGNQETQYF. The CDR3 DNA reads TGCAGTGCTAGACCCCTAGCGGGGGGTAACCAAGAGACCCAGTACTTC.

The chain links TRBV5-1 to TRBJ2-7; TRBD1 agrees at 7 bases. Trimming cost V 0 bases and J 6 bases; bases outside gene matches: 6. Germline CDR1 reads SGHRS; CDR2 reads YFSETQ. This CDR3 has 14 amino acids. CDR3 residues: CASSLGQGDREQYF. In nucleotides, the CDR3 is TGCGCCAGCAGCTTGGGACAGGGCGATCGCGAGCAGTACTTC.

V gene TRBV10-3 combines with J gene TRBJ2-1; 14 bases fit TRBD2. Trimming cost V 9 bases and J 4 bases; bases outside gene matches: 2. In germline, CDR1 is ENHRY, CDR2 SYGVKD. The CDR3 sequence is 14 residues long. The CDR3 DNA sequence: TGTGCCATTGGGACTAGCGGGAGTTACAATGAGCAGTTCTTC. This encodes CAIGTSGSYNEQFF.

Only a few counts were recorded for this clonotype. The chain combines TRBV25-1 with TRBJ1-5, with 8 bases fitting TRBD1. Germline CDR1 MGHDK, CDR2 SYGVNS. J gave up 6 bases and V 6 bases, and 4 bases lay outside the gene matches. This CDR3 comprises 13 residues. Written as DNA, the CDR3 is TGTGCCAGCAGCGGACAGGGAGGTCAGCCCCAGCATTTT. Residues: CASSGQGGQPQHF.

A few counts support this clonotype. The chain joins TRBV20-1 to TRBJ2-1; 12 nucleotides agree with TRBD2. Unmatched junction bases numbered 15, after V lost 4 bases and J lost 8 bases. Germline V lookup: CDR1 DFQATT, CDR2 SNEGSKA (reference sequence). The CDR3 has 17 residues. DNA for the CDR3: TGCAGTGCTAAGGCCCTTCTAGCGGGAGGGCCGGAGGATGAGCAGTTCTTC. The encoded protein is CSAKALLAGGPEDEQFF.

V usage is TRBV6-5 and J usage is TRBJ1-5; D may be TRBD1 (5 bases). V lost 4 bases and J 0 bases, leaving 10 bases between the germline ends. This CDR3 has 15 amino acids. Germline assignment: CDR1 MNHEY and CDR2 SVGAGI. The CDR3 sequence is CASSWGPLSNQPQHF. CDR3 sequence (DNA): TGTGCCAGCAGTTGGGGACCACTTAGCAATCAGCCCCAGCATTTT.

On this clonotype itself: A much larger clone lies one base from this, so it may be a read error. The V and J genes are TRBV29-1 and TRBJ2-5, with 7 bases that match TRBD1. Matching the DNA end better, TRBJ2-7 makes the J call doubtful. CDR3 size: 13 residues. Germline CDR1 is SQVTM and CDR2 is ANQGSEA. Here the CDR3 reads CSAGTESHYEQYF. CDR3 in DNA: TGCAGCGCCGGGACAGAGTCCCACTACGAGCAGTACTTC.

V usage is TRBV20-1 and J usage is TRBJ2-1, with 8 bases fitting TRBD2. CDR1 DFQATT and CDR2 SNEGSKA come from the germline V gene (reference sequence). The CDR3 is 15 residues long. Trimming at V came to 3 bases and at J to 7 bases, leaving 11 bases not matched to a gene. The CDR3 DNA reads as TGCAGTGCTAGGTCTCTGGCGGGAGGAAAGAATGAGCAGTTCTTC. The encoded protein is CSARSLAGGKNEQFF.

CDR3 sequence reads: CASRDTGSYNEQFF. The CDR3 bases are TGTGCCAGCAGGGATACAGGCTCCTACAATGAGCAGTTCTTC. V is TRBV11-2 and J is TRBJ2-1; D is possibly TRBD1 (5 bases). This CDR3 contains 14 residues. Deletions cut 6 bases from V and 0 bases from J, with 9 bases between. Germline V gene sequence: CDR1 SGHAT, CDR2 FQNNGV.

This rearrangement joins TRBV20-1 to TRBJ2-5, with D tentatively TRBD2 (5 bases). The CDR3 contains 14 residues. Germline-derived CDR1 and CDR2 are DFQATT and SNEGSKA (reference sequence). V was clipped by 0 bases and J by 4 bases, with 12 bases between them. CDR3 nucleotide sequence: TGCAGTGCTAGAGATGAGAGGGCCGGAGAGACCCAGTACTTC. Protein product: CSARDERAGETQYF.

The chain recombines TRBV6-5 with TRBJ2-1; TRBD2 agrees at 8 bases. The germline V gene encodes CDR1 MNHEY and CDR2 SVGAGI. The J segment lost 8 bases and the V segment lost 4 bases, leaving 10 bases of the junction unmatched. The CDR3 spans 15 residues. The CDR3 sequence: CASSFRTSLGDEQFF. The CDR3, as DNA: TGTGCCAGCAGTTTCAGGACTAGCCTCGGTGATGAGCAGTTCTTC.